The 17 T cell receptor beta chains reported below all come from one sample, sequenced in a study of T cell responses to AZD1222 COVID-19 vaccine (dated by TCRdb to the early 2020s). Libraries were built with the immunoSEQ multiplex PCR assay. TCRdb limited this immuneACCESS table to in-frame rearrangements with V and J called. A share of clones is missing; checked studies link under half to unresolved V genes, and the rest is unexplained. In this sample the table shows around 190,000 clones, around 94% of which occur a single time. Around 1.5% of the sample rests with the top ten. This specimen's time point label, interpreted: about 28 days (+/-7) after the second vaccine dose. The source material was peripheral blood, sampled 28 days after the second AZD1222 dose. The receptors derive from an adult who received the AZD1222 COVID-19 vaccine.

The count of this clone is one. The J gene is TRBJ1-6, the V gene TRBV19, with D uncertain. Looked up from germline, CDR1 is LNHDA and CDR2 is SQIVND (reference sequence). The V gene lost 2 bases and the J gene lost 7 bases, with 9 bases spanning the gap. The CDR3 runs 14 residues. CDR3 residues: CASSIRGQNSPLHF. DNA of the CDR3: TGTGCCAGTAGTATACGAGGTCAAAATTCACCCCTCCACTTT.

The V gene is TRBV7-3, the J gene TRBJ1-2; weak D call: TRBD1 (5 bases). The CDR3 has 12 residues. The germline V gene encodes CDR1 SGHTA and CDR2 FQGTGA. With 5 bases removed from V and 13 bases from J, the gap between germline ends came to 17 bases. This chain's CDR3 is CASSGSGRLLTF. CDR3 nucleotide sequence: TGTGCCAGCAGCGGTTCGGGACGGCTCCTCACCTTC.

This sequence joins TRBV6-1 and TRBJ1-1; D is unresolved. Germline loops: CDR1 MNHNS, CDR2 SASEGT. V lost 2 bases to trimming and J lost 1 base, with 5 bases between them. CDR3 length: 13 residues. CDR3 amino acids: CASSEPENTEAFF. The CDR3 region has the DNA TGTGCCAGCAGTGAACCGGAGAACACTGAAGCTTTCTTT.

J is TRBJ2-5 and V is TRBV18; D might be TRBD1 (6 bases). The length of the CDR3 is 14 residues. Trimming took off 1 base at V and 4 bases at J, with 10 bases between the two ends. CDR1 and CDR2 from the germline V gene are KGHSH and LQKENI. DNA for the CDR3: TGTGCCAGCTCACCACGAGAGGGGGTAGAGACCCAGTACTTC. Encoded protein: CASSPREGVETQYF.

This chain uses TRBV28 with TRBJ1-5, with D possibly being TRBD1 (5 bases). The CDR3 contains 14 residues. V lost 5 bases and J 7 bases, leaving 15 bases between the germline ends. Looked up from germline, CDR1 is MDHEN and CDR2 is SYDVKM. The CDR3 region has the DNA TGTGCCAGCAGTCCCCGGGGGGGACGACAGCCCCAGCATTTT. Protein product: CASSPRGGRQPQHF.

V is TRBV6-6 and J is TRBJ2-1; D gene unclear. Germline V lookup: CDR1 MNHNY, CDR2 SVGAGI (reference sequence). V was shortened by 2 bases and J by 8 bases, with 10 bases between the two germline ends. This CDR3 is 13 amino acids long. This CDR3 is CASSYPLGDEQFF. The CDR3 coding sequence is TGTGCCAGCAGTTACCCTCTAGGCGATGAGCAGTTCTTC.

CDR3 DNA sequence: TGTGCCAGCAGCTTATACACCATCTCTGGGGCCAACGTCCTGACTTTC. Its protein is CASSLYTISGANVLTF. This chain uses TRBV7-2 with TRBJ2-6, with no clear D. The V gene's germline CDR1 is SGHTA and CDR2 FQGNSA. V was pared by 2 bases and J by 0 bases, with 8 bases between. The CDR3 consists of 16 residues.

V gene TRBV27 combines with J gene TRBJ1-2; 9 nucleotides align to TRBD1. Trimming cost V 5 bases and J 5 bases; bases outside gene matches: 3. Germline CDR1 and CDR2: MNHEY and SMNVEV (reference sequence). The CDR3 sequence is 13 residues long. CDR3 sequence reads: CASSPTGGYGYTF. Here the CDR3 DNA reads TGTGCCAGCAGTCCGACAGGGGGGTATGGCTACACCTTC.

DNA of the CDR3: TGTGCCAGCAGCCAAGGACCCCCCCGGGGATGGGGCACCGGGGAGCTGTTTTTT. It encodes CASSQGPPRGWGTGELFF. V and J are TRBV3-1 (or the pseudogene TRBV3-2) and TRBJ2-2, with D possibly TRBD2 on 5 matching bases. V was pared by 1 base and J by 4 bases, with 19 bases between. Germline CDR1 LGHDT, CDR2 YNNKEL (reference sequence). CDR3 size: 18 residues.

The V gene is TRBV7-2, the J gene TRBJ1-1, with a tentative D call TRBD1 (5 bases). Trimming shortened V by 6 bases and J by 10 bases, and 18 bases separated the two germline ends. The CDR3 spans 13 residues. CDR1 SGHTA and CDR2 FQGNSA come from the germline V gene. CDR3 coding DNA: TGTGCCAGCAGGCCTTCCTCAGGGTTGAGAGCTTTCTTT. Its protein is CASRPSSGLRAFF.

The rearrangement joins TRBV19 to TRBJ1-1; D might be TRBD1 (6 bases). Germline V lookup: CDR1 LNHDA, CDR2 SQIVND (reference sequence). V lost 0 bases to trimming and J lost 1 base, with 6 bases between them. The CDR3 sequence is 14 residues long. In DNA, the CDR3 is TGTGCCAGTAGTATAGAAGGGGGGAACACTGAAGCTTTCTTT. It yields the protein CASSIEGGNTEAFF. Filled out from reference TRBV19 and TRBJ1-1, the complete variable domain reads DGGITQSPKYLFRKEGQNVTLSCEQNLNHDAMYWYRQDPGQGLRLIYYSQIVNDFQKGDIAEGYSVSREKKESFPLTVTSAQKNPTAFYLCASSIEGGNTEAFFGQGTRLTVV.

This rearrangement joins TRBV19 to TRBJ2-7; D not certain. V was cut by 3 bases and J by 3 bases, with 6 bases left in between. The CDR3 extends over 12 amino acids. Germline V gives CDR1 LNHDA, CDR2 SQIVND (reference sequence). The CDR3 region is CASSIDHYEQYF. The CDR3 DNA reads TGTGCCAGTAGTATCGATCACTACGAGCAGTACTTC.

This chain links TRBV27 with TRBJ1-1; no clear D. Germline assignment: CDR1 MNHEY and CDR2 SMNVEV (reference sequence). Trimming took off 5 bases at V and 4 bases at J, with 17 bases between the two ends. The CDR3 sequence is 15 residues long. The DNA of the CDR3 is TGTGCCAGCAGTCCCCGACCTGAAGGGATCACTGAAGCTTTCTTT. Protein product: CASSPRPEGITEAFF.

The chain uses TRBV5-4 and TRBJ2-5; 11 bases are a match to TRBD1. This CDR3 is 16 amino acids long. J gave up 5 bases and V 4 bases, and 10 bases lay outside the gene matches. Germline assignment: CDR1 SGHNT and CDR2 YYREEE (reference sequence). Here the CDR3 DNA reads TGTGCCAGCAGCCCCCCCGGACAGGGGGCTGGGGAGACCCAGTACTTC. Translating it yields CASSPPGQGAGETQYF.

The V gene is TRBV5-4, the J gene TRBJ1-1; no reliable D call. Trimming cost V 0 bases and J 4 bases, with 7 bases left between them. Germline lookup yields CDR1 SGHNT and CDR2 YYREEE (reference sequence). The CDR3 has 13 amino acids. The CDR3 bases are TGTGCCAGCAGCTTGGCGGTAGGCACTGAAGCTTTCTTT. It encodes CASSLAVGTEAFF.

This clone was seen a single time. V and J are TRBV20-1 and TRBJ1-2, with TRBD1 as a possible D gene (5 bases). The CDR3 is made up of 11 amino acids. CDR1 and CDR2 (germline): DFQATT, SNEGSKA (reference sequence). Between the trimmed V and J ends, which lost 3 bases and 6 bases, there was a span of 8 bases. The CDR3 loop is CSASSGHGYTF. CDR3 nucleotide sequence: TGCAGTGCTAGTTCGGGGCATGGCTACACCTTC.

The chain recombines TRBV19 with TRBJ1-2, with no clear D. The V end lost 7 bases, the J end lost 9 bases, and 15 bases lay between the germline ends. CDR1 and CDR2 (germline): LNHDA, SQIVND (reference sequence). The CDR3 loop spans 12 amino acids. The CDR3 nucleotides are TGTGCCAGTAATTCAGCGGGCAGCCGCTACACCTTC. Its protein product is CASNSAGSRYTF.